This paragraph covers one T cell receptor (beta chain) sequence. Participant age was roughly 18 to 95 years, and participants resided in fewer than 25 US areas. Cohorts were based on clinical histories the participants reported. The entry originates in a study of blood T cell repertoires in COVID-19. Profiling relied on immunoSEQ multiplex PCR, and the TCRdb table lists in-frame clones only, not all of them. Of about 250,000 clones listed, more than 75% are singletons. The CDR3 sequence is 13 residues long. Germline V gives CDR1 SGHAT, CDR2 FQNNGV. The V and J ends lost 1 base and 5 bases respectively, with 8 bases between them.

This chain links TRBV11-2 with TRBJ2-5, with a tentative D call TRBD1 (6 bases). This TCR derives from a woman between 50 and 59 years old who had recovered from COVID-19. The sequencing sample was made of PBMCs or T cells enriched from blood (not recorded which). For the CDR3, the DNA is TGTGCCAGCAGCTTAGGGGACAAGGAGACCCAGTACTTC. Residues: CASSLGDKETQYF.